The clone carrying this T cell receptor beta chain was counted ten times or more. Antigen unknown. In TCRdb, the 5' RACE reads were re-called with MiXCR into one record per CDR3 protein. The sample has around 350,000 distinct CDR3 sequences, around 10% seen once. The data derive from a study of T cells after yellow fever vaccination. Study-wide context: In the case of low-cell-number fractions, SMART-Seq v4 Ultra Low Input was used for preparation.

Study-wide findings and caveats: Clonotypes appearing in both CD4 and CD8 compartments existed, and their share was small.

Germline V lookup: CDR1 SEHNR, CDR2 FQNEAQ (reference sequence). This CDR3 is 14 amino acids long. The V segment lost 4 bases and the J segment 1 base; nucleotides outside the gene matches: 0. The material was PBMCs, obtained on the day of the first yellow fever vaccination. This sequence originates from a man between 18 and 35 years old who received the YFV17D yellow fever vaccine. This rearrangement joins TRBV7-9 to TRBJ2-3; 9 bases are a match to TRBD1. The CDR3 nucleotides read TGTGCCAGCAGCTGGACAGGGGGCACAGATACGCAGTATTTT. Its protein is CASSWTGGTDTQYF.